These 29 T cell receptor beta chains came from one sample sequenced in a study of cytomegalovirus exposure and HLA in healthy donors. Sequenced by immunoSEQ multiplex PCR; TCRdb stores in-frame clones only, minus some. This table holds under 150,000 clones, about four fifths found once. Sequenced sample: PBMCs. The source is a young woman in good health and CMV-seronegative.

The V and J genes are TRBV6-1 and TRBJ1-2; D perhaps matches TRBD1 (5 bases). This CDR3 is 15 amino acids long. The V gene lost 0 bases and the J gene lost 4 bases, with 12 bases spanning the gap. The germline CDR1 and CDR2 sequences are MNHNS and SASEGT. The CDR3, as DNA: TGTGCCAGCAGTGAAGCAGAGGACATAATCTATGGCTACACCTTC. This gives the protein CASSEAEDIIYGYTF.

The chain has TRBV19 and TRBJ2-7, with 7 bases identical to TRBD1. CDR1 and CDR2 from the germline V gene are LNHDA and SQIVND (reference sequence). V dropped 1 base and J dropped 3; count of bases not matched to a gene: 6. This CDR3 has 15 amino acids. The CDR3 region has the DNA TGTGCCAGTAGTATAGGGTGGACAGGAAACTACGAGCAGTACTTC. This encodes CASSIGWTGNYEQYF.

The CDR3 region is CASSLGDRRYTEAFF. CDR3 bases: TGTGCCAGCAGCTTGGGGGACAGGAGATACACTGAAGCTTTCTTT. V is TRBV5-4 and J is TRBJ1-1; 8 bases are a match to TRBD1. CDR1 and CDR2 from the germline V gene are SGHNT and YYREEE (reference sequence). The CDR3 consists of 15 residues. The V and J ends lost 0 bases and 3 bases, in that order; junction bases with no gene match: 4.

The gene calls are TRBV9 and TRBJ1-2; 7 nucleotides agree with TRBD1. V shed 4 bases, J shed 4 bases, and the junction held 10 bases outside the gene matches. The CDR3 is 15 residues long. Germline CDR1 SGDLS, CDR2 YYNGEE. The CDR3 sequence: CASSSRGHYSYGYTF. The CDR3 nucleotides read TGTGCCAGCAGCTCGAGGGGGCATTATTCCTATGGCTACACCTTC.

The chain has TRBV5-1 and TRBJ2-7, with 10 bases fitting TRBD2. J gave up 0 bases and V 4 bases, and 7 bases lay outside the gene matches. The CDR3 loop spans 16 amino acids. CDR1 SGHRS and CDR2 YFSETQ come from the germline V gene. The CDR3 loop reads CASSPLSSGSSYEQYF. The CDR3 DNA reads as TGCGCCAGCAGCCCTCTTTCTAGCGGGAGCTCCTACGAGCAGTACTTC.

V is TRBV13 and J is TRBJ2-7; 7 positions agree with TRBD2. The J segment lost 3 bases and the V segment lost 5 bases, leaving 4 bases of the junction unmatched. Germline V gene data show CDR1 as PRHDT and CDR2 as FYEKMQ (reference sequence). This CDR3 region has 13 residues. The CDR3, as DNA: TGTGCCAGCAGCCGCCGGGACTACTACGAGCAGTACTTC. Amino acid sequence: CASSRRDYYEQYF.

As DNA, the CDR3 is TGCGCCAGCAGCTTGTCGGGCAGGGAGGGCGAAAAACTGTTTTTT. Its translation: CASSLSGREGEKLFF. The chain uses TRBV5-1 and TRBJ1-4; TRBD1 is a possible D gene (5 bases). Per germline, CDR1 SGHRS and CDR2 YFSETQ. The CDR3 is 15 amino acids. The germline V and J ends were trimmed by 1 base and 8 bases, with 15 bases remaining between them.

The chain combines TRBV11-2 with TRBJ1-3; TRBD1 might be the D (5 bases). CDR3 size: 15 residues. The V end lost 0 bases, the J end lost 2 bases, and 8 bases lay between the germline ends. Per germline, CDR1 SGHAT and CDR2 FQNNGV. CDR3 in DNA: TGTGCCAGCAGCTTAGAAGGAGGGGCTGGAAACACCATATATTTT. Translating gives CASSLEGGAGNTIYF.

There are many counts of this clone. The CDR3 is CASSPASDWGYEQYF. The CDR3 DNA is TGTGCCAGCAGCCCAGCCTCGGACTGGGGCTACGAGCAGTACTTC. The chain links TRBV7-2 to TRBJ2-7, with a tentative D call TRBD2 (5 bases). CDR1 SGHTA and CDR2 FQGNSA come from the germline V gene. The CDR3 loop spans 15 amino acids. V was cut by 5 bases and J by 3 bases, with 17 bases left in between.

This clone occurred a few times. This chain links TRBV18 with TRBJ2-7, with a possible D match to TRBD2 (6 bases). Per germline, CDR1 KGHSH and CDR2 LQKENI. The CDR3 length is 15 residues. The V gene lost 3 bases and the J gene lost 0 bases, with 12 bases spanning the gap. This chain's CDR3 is CASSPNAGSSYEQYF. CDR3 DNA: TGTGCCAGCTCACCTAACGCGGGGTCCTCCTACGAGCAGTACTTC.

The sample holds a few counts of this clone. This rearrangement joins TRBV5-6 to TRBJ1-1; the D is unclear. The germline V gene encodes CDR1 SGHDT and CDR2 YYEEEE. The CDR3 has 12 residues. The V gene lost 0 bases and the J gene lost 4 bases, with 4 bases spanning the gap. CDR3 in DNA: TGTGCCAGCAGCTTGGGCGTCACTGAAGCTTTCTTT. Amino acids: CASSLGVTEAFF.

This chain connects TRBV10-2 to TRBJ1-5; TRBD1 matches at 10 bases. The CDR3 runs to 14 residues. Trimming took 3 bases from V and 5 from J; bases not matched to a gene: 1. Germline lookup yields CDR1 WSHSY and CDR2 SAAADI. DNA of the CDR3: TGCGCCAGCAGTGATGGGACAGGGGATCAGCCCCAGCATTTT. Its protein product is CASSDGTGDQPQHF.

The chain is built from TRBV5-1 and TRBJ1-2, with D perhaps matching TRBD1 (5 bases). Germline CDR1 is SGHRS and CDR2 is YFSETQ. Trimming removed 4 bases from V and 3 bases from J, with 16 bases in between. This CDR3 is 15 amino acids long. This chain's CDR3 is CASSRGDGGDYGYTF. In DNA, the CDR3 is TGCGCCAGCAGCCGGGGGGACGGGGGGGACTATGGCTACACCTTC.

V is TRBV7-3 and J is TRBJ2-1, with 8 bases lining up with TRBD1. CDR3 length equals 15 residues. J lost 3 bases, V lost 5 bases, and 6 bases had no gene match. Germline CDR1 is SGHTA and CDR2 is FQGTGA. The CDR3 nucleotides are TGTGCCAGCAGCGTCGGACAGGGAGTCTACAATGAGCAGTTCTTC. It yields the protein CASSVGQGVYNEQFF.

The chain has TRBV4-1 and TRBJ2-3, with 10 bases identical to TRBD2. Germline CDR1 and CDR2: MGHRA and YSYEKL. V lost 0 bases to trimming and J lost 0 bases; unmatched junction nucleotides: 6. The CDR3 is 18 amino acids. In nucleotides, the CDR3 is TGCGCCAGCAGCCAAGATACTACTAGCGGGGTTAGCACAGATACGCAGTATTTT. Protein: CASSQDTTSGVSTDTQYF.

CDR3 nucleotides: TGTGCCAGCAGAGACTGGGACAGATGGAACACTGAAGCTTTCTTT. Its translation is CASRDWDRWNTEAFF. The chain is built from TRBV5-6 and TRBJ1-1; 7 nucleotides line up with TRBD1. The CDR3 is 15 residues long. V lost 5 bases to trimming and J lost 1 base; unmatched junction nucleotides: 8. Germline values: CDR1 SGHDT, CDR2 YYEEEE. The full variable domain, with the rest looked up from reference TRBV5-6 and TRBJ1-1, is DAGVTQSPTHLIKTRGQQVTLRCSPKSGHDTVSWYQQALGQGPQFIFQYYEEEERQRGNFPDRFSGHQFPNYSSELNVNALLLGDSALYLCASRDWDRWNTEAFFGQGTRLTVV.

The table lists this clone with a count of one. CDR3 nucleotide sequence: TGTGCCAGTAGTCAGGGACAGGGAATGAACCAGCCCCAGCATTTT. Amino acid sequence: CASSQGQGMNQPQHF. V is TRBV19 and J is TRBJ1-5; the match to TRBD1 covers 9 bases. Germline assignment: CDR1 LNHDA and CDR2 SQIVND (reference sequence). This CDR3 is 15 amino acids long. The J segment lost 7 bases and the V segment lost 5 bases, leaving 9 bases of the junction unmatched.

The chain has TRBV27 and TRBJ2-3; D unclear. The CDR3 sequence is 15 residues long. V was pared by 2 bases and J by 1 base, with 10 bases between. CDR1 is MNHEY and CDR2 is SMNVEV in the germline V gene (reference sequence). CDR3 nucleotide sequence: TGTGCCAGCAGTTTACTCCCCTCTGGCACAGATACGCAGTATTTT. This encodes CASSLLPSGTDTQYF.

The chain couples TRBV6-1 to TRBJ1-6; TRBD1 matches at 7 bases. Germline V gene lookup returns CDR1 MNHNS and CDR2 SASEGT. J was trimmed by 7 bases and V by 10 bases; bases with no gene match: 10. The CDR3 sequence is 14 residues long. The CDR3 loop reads CATLPRDSNSPLHF. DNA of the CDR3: TGTGCCACTCTTCCCCGGGACAGCAATTCACCCCTCCACTTT.

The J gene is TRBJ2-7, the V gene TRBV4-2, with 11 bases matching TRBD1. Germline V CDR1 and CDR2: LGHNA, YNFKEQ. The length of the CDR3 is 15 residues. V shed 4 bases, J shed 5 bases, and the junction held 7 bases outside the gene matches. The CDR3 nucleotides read TGTGCCAGCAGCCTGGGGACAGGGGGTCGGAACGAGCAGTACTTC. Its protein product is CASSLGTGGRNEQYF.

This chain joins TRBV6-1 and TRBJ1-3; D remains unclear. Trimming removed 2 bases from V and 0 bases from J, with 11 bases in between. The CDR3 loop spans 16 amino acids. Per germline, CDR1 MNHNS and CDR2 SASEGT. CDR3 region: CASSERGPGSGNTIYF. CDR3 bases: TGTGCCAGCAGTGAAAGAGGGCCAGGCTCTGGAAACACCATATATTTT.

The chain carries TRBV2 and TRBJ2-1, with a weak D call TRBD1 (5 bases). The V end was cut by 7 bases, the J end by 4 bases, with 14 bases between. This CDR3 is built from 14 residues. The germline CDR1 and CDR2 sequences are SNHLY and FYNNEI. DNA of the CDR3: TGTGCCAGCAACTCTTTGGGGCTGTACAATGAGCAGTTCTTC. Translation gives CASNSLGLYNEQFF.

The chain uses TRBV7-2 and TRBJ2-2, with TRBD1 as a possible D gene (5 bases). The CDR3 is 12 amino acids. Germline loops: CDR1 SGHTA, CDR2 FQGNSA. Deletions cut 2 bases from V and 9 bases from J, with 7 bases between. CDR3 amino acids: CASSLRGWELFF. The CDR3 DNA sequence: TGTGCCAGCAGCTTAAGGGGTTGGGAGCTGTTTTTT. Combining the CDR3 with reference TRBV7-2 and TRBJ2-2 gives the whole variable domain GAGVSQSPSNKVTEKGKDVELRCDPISGHTALYWYRQSLGQGLEFLIYFQGNSAPDKSGLPSDRFSAERTGGSVSTLTIQRTQQEDSAVYLCASSLRGWELFFGEGSRLTVL.

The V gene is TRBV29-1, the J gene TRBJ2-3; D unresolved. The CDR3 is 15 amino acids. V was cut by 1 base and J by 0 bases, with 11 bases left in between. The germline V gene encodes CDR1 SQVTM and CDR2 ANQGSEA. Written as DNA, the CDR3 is TGCAGCGTTGAAGGGGCGAGTCGTAGCACAGATACGCAGTATTTT. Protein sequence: CSVEGASRSTDTQYF.

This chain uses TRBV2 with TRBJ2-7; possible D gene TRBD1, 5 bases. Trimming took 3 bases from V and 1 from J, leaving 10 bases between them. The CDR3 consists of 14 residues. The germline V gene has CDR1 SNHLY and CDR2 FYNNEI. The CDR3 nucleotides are TGTGCCAGCAGTGAGACAGTCGATTCCTACGAGCAGTACTTC. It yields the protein CASSETVDSYEQYF. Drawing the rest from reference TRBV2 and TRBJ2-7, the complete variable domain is EPEVTQTPSHQVTQMGQEVILRCVPISNHLYFYWYRQILGQKVEFLVSFYNNEISEKSEIFDDQFSVERPDGSNFTLKIRSTKLEDSAMYFCASSETVDSYEQYFGPGTRLTVT.

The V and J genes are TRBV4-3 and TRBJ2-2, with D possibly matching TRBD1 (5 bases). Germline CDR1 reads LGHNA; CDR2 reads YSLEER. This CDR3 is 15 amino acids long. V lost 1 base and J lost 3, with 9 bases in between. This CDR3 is CASSQAAGHTGELFF. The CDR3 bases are TGCGCCAGCAGCCAAGCGGCAGGGCACACCGGGGAGCTGTTTTTT.

Here the CDR3 DNA reads TGTGCCAGCAGTGAGCTAGCGGGGGAGCAGTTCTTC. The encoded protein is CASSELAGEQFF. The rearrangement links TRBV25-1 to TRBJ2-1; 9 bases fit TRBD2. V gave up 3 bases and J gave up 10 bases; unmatched junction bases: 1. The germline V gene encodes CDR1 MGHDK and CDR2 SYGVNS. The CDR3 has 12 amino acids.

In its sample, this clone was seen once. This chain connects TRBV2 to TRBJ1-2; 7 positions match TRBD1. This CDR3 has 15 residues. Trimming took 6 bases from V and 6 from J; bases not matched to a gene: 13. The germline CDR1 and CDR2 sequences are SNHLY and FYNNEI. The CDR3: CASREDRGLWDGYTF. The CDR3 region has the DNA TGTGCCAGCAGGGAGGATAGGGGGCTCTGGGATGGCTACACCTTC.

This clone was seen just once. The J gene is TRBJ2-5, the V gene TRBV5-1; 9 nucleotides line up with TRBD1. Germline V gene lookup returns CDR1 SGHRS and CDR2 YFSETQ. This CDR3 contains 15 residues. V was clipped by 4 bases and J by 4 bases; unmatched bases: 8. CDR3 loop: CASSAIQGAGETQYF. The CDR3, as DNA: TGCGCCAGCAGCGCGATACAGGGGGCCGGAGAGACCCAGTACTTC.